The next 17 T cell receptor beta chains were all read from a single sample in a study of T cell responses to AZD1222 COVID-19 vaccine. Repertoires were generated with immunoSEQ multiplex PCR, while TCRdb's copy carries only in-frame clones and drops some. The repertoire holds 100,000 to 150,000 clones, around 87% seen once, with 10% in the top ten. The source material was peripheral blood, sampled on day 0 of AZD1222 vaccination. These receptors were taken from an adult in good health.

The table lists this clone with a count of one. V and J are TRBV3-1 (or the pseudogene TRBV3-2) and TRBJ2-3, with D hard to call. This CDR3 region has 14 residues. Looked up from germline, CDR1 is LGHDT and CDR2 is YNNKEL (reference sequence). The germline V and J ends were trimmed by 3 bases and 0 bases, with 7 bases remaining between them. Here the CDR3 DNA reads TGTGCCAGCAGCCATTCAACTAGCACAGATACGCAGTATTTT. It specifies CASSHSTSTDTQYF.

The chain recombines TRBV5-4 with TRBJ2-3; 9 bases line up with TRBD2. The length of the CDR3 is 14 residues. Trimming took 6 bases from V and 5 from J; bases not matched to a gene: 7. The germline V gene encodes CDR1 SGHNT and CDR2 YYREEE (reference sequence). The CDR3: CASKAGGRVDTQYF. CDR3 sequence (DNA): TGTGCCAGCAAGGCGGGGGGGCGCGTAGATACGCAGTATTTT.

This chain links TRBV7-9 with TRBJ2-3, with D perhaps TRBD1 (5 bases). V lost 5 bases and J 7 bases, leaving 13 bases between the germline ends. Germline CDR1 reads SEHNR; CDR2 reads FQNEAQ (reference sequence). This CDR3 has 13 amino acids. The CDR3 loop is CASSQGGINTQYF. The DNA of the CDR3 is TGTGCCAGCAGCCAGGGTGGCATCAATACGCAGTATTTT. Full variable domain (rest looked up from reference TRBV7-9 and TRBJ2-3): DTGVSQNPRHKITKRGQNVTFRCDPISEHNRLYWYRQTLGQGPEFLTYFQNEAQLEKSRLLSDRFSAERPKGSFSTLEIQRTEQGDSAMYLCASSQGGINTQYFGPGTRLTVL.

V is TRBV11-3 and J is TRBJ2-1; 9 bases line up with TRBD2. V trimming: 2 bases; J trimming: 10 bases; junction bases outside the gene matches: 15. CDR1 SGHNT and CDR2 YENEEA come from the germline V gene. The CDR3 totals 17 residues. CDR3 nucleotides: TGTGCCAGCAGCTTATATTCCAGCGGGAGGACCAAGTCAGAGCAGTTCTTC. As protein: CASSLYSSGRTKSEQFF.

The chain employs TRBV2 and TRBJ2-6; D is ambiguous. The V gene's germline CDR1 is SNHLY and CDR2 FYNNEI. Trimming removed 6 bases at V and 2 bases at J, with 8 bases between. This CDR3 is 14 amino acids long. CDR3 protein: CASRRLTGANVLTF. For the CDR3, the DNA is TGTGCCAGCAGAAGGCTGACTGGGGCCAACGTCCTGACTTTC.

V is TRBV5-3 and J is TRBJ2-1, with a tentative D call TRBD1 (6 bases). TRBV5-3 is sorted into the ORF group, with uncertain function. This CDR3 region has 17 residues. The V gene lost 1 base and the J gene lost 6 bases, with 20 bases spanning the gap. The CDR3 here is CARSLRGCWGHSNEQFF. In DNA, the CDR3 is TGTGCCAGAAGCTTGAGGGGGTGTTGGGGACATTCCAATGAGCAGTTCTTC.

The V gene is TRBV6-2 or TRBV6-3, the J gene TRBJ2-2, with 7 bases lining up with TRBD1. Unmatched junction bases numbered 15, after V lost 5 bases and J lost 6 bases. This CDR3 contains 17 residues. CDR1 MNHEY and CDR2 SVGEGT come from the germline V gene. In nucleotides, the CDR3 is TGTGCCAGCAGTCCCAGCCCAGACAGGGTTAGGGCCGGGGAGCTGTTTTTT. This codes for CASSPSPDRVRAGELFF.

This rearrangement joins TRBV5-4 to TRBJ2-1; the D is unclear. The CDR3 sequence is 13 residues long. CDR1 and CDR2 from the germline V gene are SGHNT and YYREEE (reference sequence). Deletions cut 6 bases from V and 9 bases from J, with 16 bases between. The CDR3 DNA sequence: TGTGCCAGCACTACGTTTGAAAGGAGTGAGCAGTTCTTC. Residues: CASTTFERSEQFF.

The chain joins TRBV28 to TRBJ1-2, with a tentative D call TRBD1 (5 bases). From germline, CDR1 is MDHEN and CDR2 SYDVKM. The V end was cut by 6 bases, the J end by 2 bases, with 13 bases between. The CDR3 covers 14 residues. Here the CDR3 DNA reads TGTGCCAGCAGGCCACTTACAGGCAACTATGGCTACACCTTC. Its protein is CASRPLTGNYGYTF.

As DNA, the CDR3 is TGTGCCAGCAGTGAAATCCCACAGGGAAATCAGCCCCAGCATTTT. Its protein is CASSEIPQGNQPQHF. This chain uses TRBV2 with TRBJ1-5, with D possibly being TRBD1 (6 bases). CDR1 and CDR2 from the germline V gene are SNHLY and FYNNEI. Trimming shortened V by 2 bases and J by 4 bases, and 12 bases separated the two germline ends. The CDR3 totals 15 residues. Combining the CDR3 with reference TRBV2 and TRBJ1-5 gives the whole variable domain EPEVTQTPSHQVTQMGQEVILRCVPISNHLYFYWYRQILGQKVEFLVSFYNNEISEKSEIFDDQFSVERPDGSNFTLKIRSTKLEDSAMYFCASSEIPQGNQPQHFGDGTRLSIL.

Here the CDR3 reads CASSPRQGSYEQYF. CDR3 DNA: TGTGCCAGCAGCCCGAGGCAGGGCTCCTACGAGCAGTACTTC. The chain has TRBV27 and TRBJ2-7; TRBD1 might be the D (5 bases). Per the germline V gene, CDR1 is MNHEY and CDR2 is SMNVEV (reference sequence). This CDR3 has 14 residues. Trimming left V 6 bases short and J 0 bases short, with 12 bases between.

The chain recombines TRBV12-5 with TRBJ1-1; D is ambiguous. The CDR3 contains 12 residues. Germline lookup yields CDR1 LGHNT and CDR2 FRNRAP. V lost 2 bases, J lost 11 bases, and 12 bases lay in between. The chain's CDR3 is CASGLIGLGAFF. The CDR3 DNA follows: TGTGCTAGTGGTTTGATTGGACTGGGGGCTTTCTTT. Full variable domain (outside the CDR3, taken from reference TRBV12-5 and TRBJ1-1): DARVTQTPRHKVTEMGQEVTMRCQPILGHNTVFWYRQTMMQGLELLAYFRNRAPLDDSGMPKDRFSAEMPDATLATLKIQPSEPRDSAVYFCASGLIGLGAFFGQGTRLTVV.

The V call is TRBV18, the J call TRBJ2-3; tentatively, D is TRBD1 (6 bases). The CDR3 extends over 14 amino acids. The germline V and J ends were trimmed by 4 bases and 4 bases, with 12 bases remaining between them. Germline loops: CDR1 KGHSH, CDR2 LQKENI. CDR3 sequence reads: CASSLSNRADTQYF. DNA of the CDR3: TGTGCCAGCTCACTATCAAACAGGGCAGATACGCAGTATTTT.

This sequence joins TRBV5-1 and TRBJ1-6; a weak D match, TRBD1 (5 bases). Trimming removed 3 bases at V and 9 bases at J, with 13 bases between. The length of the CDR3 is 14 residues. Germline V gives CDR1 SGHRS, CDR2 YFSETQ. The CDR3 nucleotides are TGCGCCAGCAGCTCGAACCTGGGGCCTTCACCCCTCCACTTT. The encoded protein is CASSSNLGPSPLHF.

CDR3 sequence: CASSPVLRTDTQYF. For the CDR3, the DNA is TGTGCCAGCTCACCCGTACTCCGCACAGATACGCAGTATTTT. J is TRBJ2-3 and V is TRBV18, with unresolved D. Germline CDR1 is KGHSH and CDR2 is LQKENI. The CDR3 extends over 14 amino acids. V dropped 3 bases and J dropped 1 base, with 8 bases sitting between them.

J is TRBJ2-7 and V is TRBV4-1; perhaps TRBD1 as D (6 bases). V was pared by 0 bases and J by 3 bases, with 18 bases between. CDR3 length: 17 residues. Germline assignment: CDR1 MGHRA and CDR2 YSYEKL. The CDR3 spells CASSQDMEQGAIYEQYF. DNA for the CDR3: TGCGCCAGCAGCCAAGATATGGAACAGGGAGCTATCTACGAGCAGTACTTC.

This clone has just one count. This chain links TRBV21-1 with TRBJ1-5; TRBD1, the table's D call, was not compared with the DNA. TRBV21-1 is a pseudogene segment. The CDR3 loop spans 15 amino acids. CDR3 in amino acids: CASSINGTGNQPQHF. For the CDR3, the DNA is TGTGCCAGCAGCATAAACGGGACAGGTAATCAGCCCCAGCATTTT.